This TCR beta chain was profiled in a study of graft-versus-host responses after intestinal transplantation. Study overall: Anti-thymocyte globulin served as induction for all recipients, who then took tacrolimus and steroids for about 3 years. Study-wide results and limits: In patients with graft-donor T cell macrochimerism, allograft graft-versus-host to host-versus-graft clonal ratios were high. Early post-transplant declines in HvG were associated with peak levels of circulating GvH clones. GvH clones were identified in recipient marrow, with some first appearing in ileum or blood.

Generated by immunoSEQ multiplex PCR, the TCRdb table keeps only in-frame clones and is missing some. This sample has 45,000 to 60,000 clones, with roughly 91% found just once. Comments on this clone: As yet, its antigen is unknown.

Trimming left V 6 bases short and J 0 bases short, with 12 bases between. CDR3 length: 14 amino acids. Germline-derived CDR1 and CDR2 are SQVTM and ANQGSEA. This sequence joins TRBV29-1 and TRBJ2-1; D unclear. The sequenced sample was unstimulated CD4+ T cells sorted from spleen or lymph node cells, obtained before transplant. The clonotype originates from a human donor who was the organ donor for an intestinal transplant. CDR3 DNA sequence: TGCAGCGTCCCCGTTCTGAGCTCCTACAATGAGCAGTTCTTC. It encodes CSVPVLSSYNEQFF.